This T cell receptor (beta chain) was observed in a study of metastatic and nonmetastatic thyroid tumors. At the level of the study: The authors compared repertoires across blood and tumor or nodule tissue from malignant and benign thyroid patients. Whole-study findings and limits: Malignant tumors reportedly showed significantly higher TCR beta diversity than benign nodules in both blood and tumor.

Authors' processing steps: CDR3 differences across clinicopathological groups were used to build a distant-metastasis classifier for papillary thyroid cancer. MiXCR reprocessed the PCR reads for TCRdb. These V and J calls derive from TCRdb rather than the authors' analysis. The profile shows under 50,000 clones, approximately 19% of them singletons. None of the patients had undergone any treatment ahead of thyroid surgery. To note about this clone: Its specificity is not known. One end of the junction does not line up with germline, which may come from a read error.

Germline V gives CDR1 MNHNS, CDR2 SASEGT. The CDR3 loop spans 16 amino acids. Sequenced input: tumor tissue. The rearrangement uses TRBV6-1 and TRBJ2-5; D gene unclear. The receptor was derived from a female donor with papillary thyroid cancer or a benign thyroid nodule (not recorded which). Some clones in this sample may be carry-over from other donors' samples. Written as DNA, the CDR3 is TGTGCCAGCAGCACGAGCCCCGGACGGAATCAAGAGAACCAGTACTTC. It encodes CASSTSPGRNQENQYF.